What follows are 23 T cell receptor beta chains derived from one specimen sequenced in a study of CD8 T cells in Susac syndrome. Reverse transcription of about 0.5 to 1 ug RNA used random hexamers. TCRdb re-called the immunoSEQ multiplex PCR reads with MiXCR, one entry per CDR3 protein. The sample holds 100,000 to 150,000 distinct CDR3 sequences, around 94% seen once. Sequencing used CD8+ T cells from PBMCs. Receptors were obtained from a human donor with Susac syndrome.

The chain has TRBV2 and TRBJ2-7, with D possibly matching TRBD1 (5 bases). The CDR3 length is 14 residues. The V end lost 4 bases, the J end lost 2 bases, and 12 bases lay between the germline ends. Germline values: CDR1 SNHLY, CDR2 FYNNEI. In DNA form, the CDR3 reads TGTGCCAGCAGTGTTTACAGGCCAACCTACGAGCAGTACTTC. This translates into CASSVYRPTYEQYF.

V gene TRBV3-1 combines with J gene TRBJ2-5; unclear D gene. Germline CDR1 LGHDT, CDR2 YNNKEL (reference sequence). The CDR3 spans 13 residues. The ends were cut back, 0 bases at V and 5 bases at J, with 7 bases in the middle. The CDR3 coding sequence is TGTGCCAGCAGCCAAGAGCCTTCCGAGACCCAGTACTTC. Translated, it gives CASSQEPSETQYF.

V usage is TRBV9 and J usage is TRBJ2-3; no reliable D call. The CDR3 totals 16 residues. Per the germline V gene, CDR1 is SGDLS and CDR2 is YYNGEE. Between the trimmed V and J ends, which lost 0 bases and 0 bases, there was a span of 11 bases. CDR3: CASSVEAVASTDTQYF. DNA for the CDR3: TGTGCCAGCAGCGTAGAGGCGGTAGCTAGCACAGATACGCAGTATTTT.

This chain links TRBV11-2 with TRBJ2-7, with D uncertain. Trimming left V 3 bases short and J 6 bases short, with 6 bases between. Germline V lookup: CDR1 SGHAT, CDR2 FQNNGV. This CDR3 is built from 11 residues. CDR3 sequence: CASSFESEQYF. DNA for the CDR3: TGTGCCAGCAGCTTTGAGAGCGAGCAGTACTTC.

The chain carries TRBV27 and TRBJ1-2; D gene unclear. V gave up 2 bases and J gave up 0 bases, with 7 bases separating them. The CDR3 consists of 14 residues. CDR1 is MNHEY and CDR2 is SMNVEV in the germline V gene (reference sequence). CDR3 sequence (DNA): TGTGCCAGCAGTTTACAGGCAGCTAACTATGGCTACACCTTC. Translated, it gives CASSLQAANYGYTF.

The chain recombines TRBV27 with TRBJ2-7; D is unclear. V lost 6 bases and J 5 bases, leaving 14 bases between the germline ends. Germline CDR1 MNHEY, CDR2 SMNVEV (reference sequence). This CDR3 is 13 amino acids long. CDR3 protein: CASSGDPPDEQYF. The CDR3 DNA is TGTGCCAGCAGCGGTGACCCACCCGACGAGCAGTACTTC.

CDR3 nucleotides: TGTGCCACCAGTGTTGGGAAAGACCTCTACAATGAGCAGTTCTTC. Translated: CATSVGKDLYNEQFF. The chain carries TRBV24-1 and TRBJ2-1, with D unresolved. Trimming removed 5 bases from V and 3 bases from J, with 13 bases in between. Germline V gives CDR1 KGHDR, CDR2 SFDVKD. This CDR3 spans 15 amino acids.

The chain couples TRBV20-1 to TRBJ2-1, with 7 bases lining up with TRBD2. Per germline, CDR1 DFQATT and CDR2 SNEGSKA (reference sequence). CDR3 length: 14 residues. V lost 2 bases, J lost 4 bases, and 5 bases stayed unmatched. The CDR3 spells CSARTLAVYNEQFF. For the CDR3, the DNA is TGCAGTGCTAGAACCCTAGCGGTATACAATGAGCAGTTCTTC.

The J gene is TRBJ2-5, the V gene TRBV7-2; D may be TRBD2 (6 bases). Germline assignment: CDR1 SGHTA and CDR2 FQGNSA. V was cut by 3 bases and J by 4 bases, with 12 bases left in between. The CDR3 sequence is 14 residues long. CDR3 amino acids: CASSFGGGTETQYF. CDR3 sequence (DNA): TGTGCCAGCAGCTTCGGGGGAGGAACAGAGACCCAGTACTTC.

The chain couples TRBV27 to TRBJ2-4; D not certain. Germline loops: CDR1 MNHEY, CDR2 SMNVEV (reference sequence). V was clipped by 3 bases and J by 1 base, with 13 bases between them. The CDR3 contains 16 residues. The CDR3 region has the DNA TGTGCCAGCAGTTTGTGGAGTAACTTGGCCAAAAACATTCAGTACTTC. Translated, it gives CASSLWSNLAKNIQYF.

The chain combines TRBV2 with TRBJ2-3, with D tentatively TRBD1 (7 bases). Trimming took 0 bases from V and 3 from J, leaving 13 bases between them. The CDR3 covers 16 residues. From germline, CDR1 is SNHLY and CDR2 FYNNEI. CDR3 loop: CASSEAWQGGTDTQYF. DNA for the CDR3: TGTGCCAGCAGTGAAGCGTGGCAGGGGGGAACAGATACGCAGTATTTT.

The chain carries TRBV4-3 and TRBJ2-5; no definite D call. Per germline, CDR1 LGHNA and CDR2 YSLEER. The germline V and J ends were trimmed by 0 bases and 2 bases, with 19 bases remaining between them. The CDR3 spans 18 residues. CDR3 in amino acids: CASSQDQAGDTGQETQYF. The CDR3 DNA follows: TGCGCCAGCAGCCAAGATCAAGCTGGAGATACCGGACAAGAGACCCAGTACTTC.

This clonotype appeared a single time. This chain joins TRBV9 and TRBJ2-5; TRBD2 is a possible D gene (5 bases). CDR3 length: 14 amino acids. The V gene lost 2 bases and the J gene lost 5 bases, with 13 bases spanning the gap. The germline CDR1 and CDR2 sequences are SGDLS and YYNGEE. The CDR3 protein is CASSVLTSVETQYF. Here the CDR3 DNA reads TGTGCCAGCAGCGTTCTCACTAGTGTTGAGACCCAGTACTTC.

The V gene is TRBV29-1, the J gene TRBJ2-1; D remains ambiguous. CDR3 length: 14 amino acids. Germline CDR1 is SQVTM and CDR2 is ANQGSEA. V was clipped by 7 bases and J by 0 bases, with 13 bases between them. The CDR3 spells CSAPGLHSYNEQFF. The DNA for the CDR3 is TGCAGCGCCCCCGGGCTCCACTCCTACAATGAGCAGTTCTTC.

The chain is built from TRBV18 and TRBJ1-2; perhaps TRBD1 as D (5 bases). This CDR3 has 14 amino acids. Germline CDR1 is KGHSH and CDR2 is LQKENI. V lost 1 base and J lost 3, with 9 bases in between. The CDR3 nucleotides read TGTGCCAGCTCACCACGACAGAGCGACTATGGCTACACCTTC. It codes for CASSPRQSDYGYTF.

The J gene is TRBJ2-6, the V gene TRBV12-5; no reliable D call. With 0 bases removed from V and 0 bases from J, the gap between germline ends came to 9 bases. The CDR3 covers 17 residues. Germline V gene data show CDR1 as LGHNT and CDR2 as FRNRAP. The CDR3, as DNA: TGTGCTAGTGGTTTGGTAGCGACAACCTCTGGGGCCAACGTCCTGACTTTC. Translating gives CASGLVATTSGANVLTF. The full variable domain, its missing parts supplied by reference TRBV12-5 and TRBJ2-6, is DARVTQTPRHKVTEMGQEVTMRCQPILGHNTVFWYRQTMMQGLELLAYFRNRAPLDDSGMPKDRFSAEMPDATLATLKIQPSEPRDSAVYFCASGLVATTSGANVLTFGAGSRLTVL.

V gene TRBV9 combines with J gene TRBJ1-1; D is uncertain. Trimming shortened V by 3 bases and J by 5 bases, and 11 bases separated the two germline ends. The CDR3 has 13 amino acids. Germline V gives CDR1 SGDLS, CDR2 YYNGEE. This CDR3 reads CASSAPLETEAFF. CDR3 bases: TGTGCCAGCAGCGCCCCCTTAGAGACTGAAGCTTTCTTT.

The V call is TRBV13, the J call TRBJ2-1; 7 bases fit TRBD2. The CDR3 runs 13 residues. The junction had 1 base not matched to a gene; V was cut back by 4 bases and J by 4 bases. The germline V gene has CDR1 PRHDT and CDR2 FYEKMQ (reference sequence). For the CDR3, the DNA is TGTGCCAGCAGCTGGGGGGGTTACAATGAGCAGTTCTTC. Protein: CASSWGGYNEQFF. Drawing the rest from reference TRBV13 and TRBJ2-1, the complete variable domain is AAGVIQSPRHLIKEKRETATLKCYPIPRHDTVYWYQQGPGQDPQFLISFYEKMQSDKGSIPDRFSAQQFSDYHSELNMSSLELGDSALYFCASSWGGYNEQFFGPGTRLTVL.

This clonotype has only one observation. The V gene is TRBV27, the J gene TRBJ2-1; no clear D. V shed 7 bases and J shed 4 bases, with 5 bases lying between them. The CDR3 has 11 amino acids. CDR1 is MNHEY and CDR2 is SMNVEV in the germline V gene (reference sequence). Here the CDR3 reads CASTSYNEQFF. CDR3 DNA: TGTGCCAGCACCTCGTACAATGAGCAGTTCTTC.

The chain recombines TRBV29-1 with TRBJ2-3; D is possibly TRBD2 (5 bases). V shed 6 bases and J shed 0 bases, with 16 bases lying between them. The CDR3 loop spans 15 amino acids. Germline V gene data show CDR1 as SQVTM and CDR2 as ANQGSEA. The CDR3 nucleotides read TGCAGCGTGGTAGCGTTCAGAAAAAGCACAGATACGCAGTATTTT. It codes for CSVVAFRKSTDTQYF.

The genes are TRBV5-4 and TRBJ2-1, with 12 bases lining up with TRBD2. CDR3 length equals 16 residues. Looked up from germline, CDR1 is SGHNT and CDR2 is YYREEE (reference sequence). The V segment lost 4 bases and the J segment 3 bases; nucleotides outside the gene matches: 5. The CDR3 bases are TGTGCCAGCAGCCTCCGACTAGCGGGAGACTACAATGAGCAGTTCTTC. It codes for CASSLRLAGDYNEQFF. Combining the CDR3 with reference TRBV5-4 and TRBJ2-1 gives the whole variable domain ETGVTQSPTHLIKTRGQQVTLRCSSQSGHNTVSWYQQALGQGPQFIFQYYREEENGRGNFPPRFSGLQFPNYSSELNVNALELDDSALYLCASSLRLAGDYNEQFFGPGTRLTVL.

CDR3 residues: CASRSLAGEEQFF. The CDR3 DNA sequence: TGTGCCAGCAGGTCGCTAGCGGGGGAAGAGCAGTTCTTC. J is TRBJ2-1 and V is TRBV12-3 or TRBV12-4; 10 bases agree with TRBD2. Losses at the gene ends were 6 bases for V and 10 bases for J; bases not matched to a gene: 6. This CDR3 is built from 13 residues.

The J gene is TRBJ2-7, the V gene TRBV27; 7 nucleotides match TRBD1. Germline CDR1 MNHEY, CDR2 SMNVEV (reference sequence). The CDR3 sequence is 15 residues long. After removal of 5 bases from V and 2 bases from J, the junction contained 9 bases not matched to a gene. In DNA form, the CDR3 reads TGTGCCAGCAGTCCATCTTGGGGACAGACCTACGAGCAGTACTTC. Amino acids: CASSPSWGQTYEQYF.